This T cell receptor (beta chain) stems from a study of CD8+CD57+ T cells in acquired aplastic anemia. Findings and limits, study-wide: Any difference that existed in CD8+ Simpson's diversity between patients and controls was not significant. A set of around 30 CD8+ CDR3 sequences was shared between patients and controls, and these sequences appeared highly expressed in patients.

Genomic DNA acted as the template from which TCR beta VDJ combination and CDR3 sequence profiling were carried out. TCRdb re-called the reads with MiXCR, one entry per CDR3 protein. The sample yields 150,000 to 200,000 distinct CDR3 sequences, more than 40% seen once. Germline lookup yields CDR1 LNHDA and CDR2 SQIVND (reference sequence). This CDR3 has 15 amino acids. The V segment lost 6 bases and the J segment 2 bases; nucleotides outside the gene matches: 6. Note on this clonotype: Its target is not known.

CD8+CD57+ cell expansion, shown by flow cytometry, had occurred in the patients selected for sequencing. There was no therapy given to any patient before the blood sampling took place. The rearrangement uses TRBV19 and TRBJ2-1; 8 nucleotides match TRBD1. The sequencing input was sorted CD4+, CD8+, or CD8+CD57+ T cells (not recorded which) from PBMCs. This receptor was taken from a human donor with aplastic anemia. CDR3 in amino acids: CASRVDRATYNEQFF. CDR3 in DNA: TGTGCCAGTAGGGTGGACAGGGCCACCTACAATGAGCAGTTCTTC.